This T cell receptor (beta chain) appears in the sequencing data of a study of blood T cells in healthy people across ages. Overall study context: There was about one barcoded beta molecule captured by template switching per two T cells.

Using a J-beta primer mix together with a sample-barcoded 5' primer, a second PCR was run for roughly 6 to 12 cycles. Each cDNA molecule, via a template-switch adaptor with 12 random nucleotides, was tagged. From each sample, at least 2.5 million paired-end reads containing CDR3 were obtained. Each CDR3 protein is one row after TCRdb ran MiXCR on the 5' RACE reads. The table has under 850,000 distinct CDR3 sequences, around 36% seen once. The ends lost 5 bases at V and 4 bases at J; junction bases unmatched: 6. This CDR3 has 14 residues. PBMCs, at least 7 million per sample, were isolated. This sequence originates from a man between 18 and 35 years old in good health. The gene calls are TRBV12-3 or TRBV12-4 and TRBJ1-2; 8 bases match TRBD1. The specimen sequenced was blood. The CDR3 here is CASSEGDRSYGYTF. The CDR3 region has the DNA TGTGCCAGCAGTGAAGGGGACAGGTCCTATGGCTACACCTTC.